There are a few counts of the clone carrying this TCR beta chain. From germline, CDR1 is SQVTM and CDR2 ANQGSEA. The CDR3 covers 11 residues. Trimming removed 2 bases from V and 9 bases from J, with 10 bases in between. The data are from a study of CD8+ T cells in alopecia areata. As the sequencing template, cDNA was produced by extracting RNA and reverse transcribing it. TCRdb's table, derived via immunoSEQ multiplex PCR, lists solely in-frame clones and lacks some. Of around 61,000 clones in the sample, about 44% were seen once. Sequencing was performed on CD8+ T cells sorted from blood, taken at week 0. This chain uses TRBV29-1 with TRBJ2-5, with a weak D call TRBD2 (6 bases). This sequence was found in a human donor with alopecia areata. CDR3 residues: CSVESRGAQYF. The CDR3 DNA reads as TGCAGCGTTGAATCCCGCGGGGCCCAGTACTTC.